This TCR beta chain was documented in a study of T cells in Graves' hyperthyroidism and ophthalmopathy. The germline gives CDR1 SQVTM, CDR2 ANQGSEA. V was pared by 1 base and J by 5 bases, with 12 bases between. The CDR3 loop spans 14 amino acids. RNA transcripts were the template for amplifying TCR beta CDR3 regions. Carried out on the TCR CDR3, a first-round RT-PCR used the HTBI primer set. One entry per CDR3 protein results from TCRdb running MiXCR on the multiplex PCR reads. The sample has some 720,000 distinct CDR3 sequences; roughly 15% are singletons. The TCR comes from a man between 18 and 35 years old with Graves' hyperthyroidism. V usage is TRBV29-1 and J usage is TRBJ2-1, with D tentatively TRBD1 (6 bases). Sequencing was done on a sample of blood. Written as DNA, the CDR3 is TGCAGCGTTGAAGTAACAGGGATAAACAATGAGCAGTTCTTC. Its protein product is CSVEVTGINNEQFF.